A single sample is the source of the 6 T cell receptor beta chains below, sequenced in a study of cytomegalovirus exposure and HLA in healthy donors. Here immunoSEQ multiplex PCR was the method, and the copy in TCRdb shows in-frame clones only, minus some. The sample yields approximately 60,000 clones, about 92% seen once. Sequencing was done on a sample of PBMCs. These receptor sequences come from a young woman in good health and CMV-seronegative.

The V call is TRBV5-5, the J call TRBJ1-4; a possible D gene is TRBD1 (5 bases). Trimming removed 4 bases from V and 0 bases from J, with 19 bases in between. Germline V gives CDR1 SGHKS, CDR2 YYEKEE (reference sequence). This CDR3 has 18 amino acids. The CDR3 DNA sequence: TGTGCCAGCAGCCCAGGGATTCTGGGGTTTGCAACTAATGAAAAACTGTTTTTT. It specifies CASSPGILGFATNEKLFF. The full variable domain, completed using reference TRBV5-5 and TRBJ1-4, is DAGVTQSPTHLIKTRGQQVTLRCSPISGHKSVSWYQQVLGQGPQFIFQYYEKEERGRGNFPDRFSARQFPNYSSELNVNALLLGDSALYLCASSPGILGFATNEKLFFGSGTQLSVL.

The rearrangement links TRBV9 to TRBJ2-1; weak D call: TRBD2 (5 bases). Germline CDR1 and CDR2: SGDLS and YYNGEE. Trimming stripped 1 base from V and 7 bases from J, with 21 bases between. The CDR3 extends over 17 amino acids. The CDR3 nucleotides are TGTGCCAGCAGCGTAAACGTTCGGACTCCAAAAGGTAATGAGCAGTTCTTC. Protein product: CASSVNVRTPKGNEQFF.

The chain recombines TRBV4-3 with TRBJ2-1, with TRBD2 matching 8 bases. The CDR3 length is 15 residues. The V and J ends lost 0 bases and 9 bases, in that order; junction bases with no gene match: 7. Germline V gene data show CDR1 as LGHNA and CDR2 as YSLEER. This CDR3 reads CASSQDRLAGVEQFF. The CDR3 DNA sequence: TGCGCCAGCAGCCAAGATCGGCTAGCGGGTGTTGAGCAGTTCTTC.

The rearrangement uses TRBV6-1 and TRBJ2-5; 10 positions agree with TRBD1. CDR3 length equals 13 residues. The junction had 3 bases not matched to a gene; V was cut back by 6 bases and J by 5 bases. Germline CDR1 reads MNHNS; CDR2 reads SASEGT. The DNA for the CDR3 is TGTGCCAGCAGGCAGGGACAGGGGGAGACCCAGTACTTC. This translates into CASRQGQGETQYF.

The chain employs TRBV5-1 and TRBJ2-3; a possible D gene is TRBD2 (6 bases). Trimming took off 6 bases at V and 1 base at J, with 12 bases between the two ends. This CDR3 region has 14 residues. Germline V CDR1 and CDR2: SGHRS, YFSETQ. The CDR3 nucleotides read TGCGCCAGCAAAAACCGACTAGGCACAGATACGCAGTATTTT. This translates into CASKNRLGTDTQYF.

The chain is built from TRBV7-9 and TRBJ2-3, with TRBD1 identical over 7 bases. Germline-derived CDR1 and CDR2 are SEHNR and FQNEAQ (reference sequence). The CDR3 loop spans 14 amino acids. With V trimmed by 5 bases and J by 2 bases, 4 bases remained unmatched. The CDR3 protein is CASSIGTATDTQYF. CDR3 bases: TGTGCCAGCAGCATTGGGACAGCCACAGATACGCAGTATTTT.